The clone carrying this TCR beta chain turned up a few times. Its cognate antigen is unknown. The same CDR3 arises from other DNA sequences in this sample as well. Measured with immunoSEQ multiplex PCR; TCRdb has only the in-frame clones, and not every one. The repertoire holds 2 million to 2.5 million clones, 85% to 95% seen once, with about 0.41% in the top ten. The entry originates in a study of shared clonotypes between healthy human individuals. Study information: Donors, aged 18 to 49, were a couple of women and a few men. Overall study results and limits: Compared with memory subsets, naive subsets generally had larger estimated richness. It was observed that 4% to 6% of naive CD4 clonotypes were shared across a few donors.

The CDR3 is 13 amino acids. V lost 2 bases and J 4 bases, leaving 9 bases between the germline ends. Germline CDR1 is MDHEN and CDR2 is SYDVKM. The gene calls are TRBV28 and TRBJ2-7, with D unresolved. This sequence originates from a man younger than 30 in good health. Some clones in this sample may be carry-over from other donors' samples. The specimen was naive CD4+ T cells from PBMCs. The subset was: CD45RA+ positively selected. CDR3 nucleotides: TGTGCCAGCAGTTTACGGGTTTTTTACGAGCAGTACTTC. Translating it yields CASSLRVFYEQYF. The variable domain in full, with the rest retrieved from reference TRBV28 and TRBJ2-7, is DVKVTQSSRYLVKRTGEKVFLECVQDMDHENMFWYRQDPGLGLRLIYFSYDVKMKEKGDIPEGYSVSREKKERFSLILESASTNQTSMYLCASSLRVFYEQYFGPGTRLTVT.